This T cell receptor (beta chain) was found in a study of T cell responses to AZD1222 COVID-19 vaccine. The repertoire was sequenced with immunoSEQ multiplex PCR; TCRdb's copy has only in-frame clones and lacks some. The sample has approximately 90,000 clones; roughly 90% are singletons. Findings and limits, study-wide: Two doses of AZD1222 preceded a rise in Spike-specific TCR breadth and depth. A reported finding is that nearly half of spike-specific TCRs target unmutated variant regions.

In regard to this clone: As yet, its antigen is unknown.

Trimming removed 3 bases at V and 0 bases at J, with 6 bases between. CDR1 and CDR2 from the germline V gene are PRHDT and FYEKMQ (reference sequence). The CDR3 loop spans 15 amino acids. The chain carries TRBV13 and TRBJ2-6; D uncertain. The TCR comes from an adult in good health. Sequenced here: peripheral blood, sampled on day 0 of AZD1222 vaccination. The CDR3 here is CASSFVSSGANVLTF. The CDR3 nucleotides read TGTGCCAGCAGCTTCGTCAGCTCTGGGGCCAACGTCCTGACTTTC.